These T cell receptor beta chains were read from a single sample in a study of cytotoxic CD8 clonotypes in ibrutinib-treated CLL. Clones were sequenced by immunoSEQ multiplex PCR, and TCRdb holds only the in-frame ones, with some missing. The sample lists 200,000 or so clones, about four fifths seen once, with more than 9.5% in the top ten. The sequences come from PBMCs, collected after 12 months of ibrutinib treatment. Receptor source: a human donor with chronic lymphocytic leukemia. Each CDR3 is given with its conserved first and last residue. Each record gives: V gene, clone size, J gene, D gene, CDR3 protein, CDR3 DNA. The D gene is left open where the match is weak. A row's size may be missing; if present it is once, few, many or a size class.

TRBV5-1	NA	TRBJ1-1	NA	CASSLRVGGEAFF	TGCGCCAGCAGCTTGAGGGTGGGAGGTGAAGCTTTCTTT
TRBV7-9	NA	TRBJ1-3	TRBD1	CASSTTGTAVSGNTIYF	TGTGCCAGCAGCACTACCGGGACAGCGGTCTCTGGAAACACCATATATTTT
TRBV6-4	once	TRBJ1-6	TRBD1	CASSEVTGGSPLHF	TGTGCCAGCAGTGAAGTGACAGGGGGTTCACCCCTCCACTTT
TRBV6-6	NA	TRBJ2-2	NA	CASSYLVGANTGELFF	TGTGCCAGCAGTTACCTAGTAGGGGCGAACACCGGGGAGCTGTTTTTT
TRBV14	NA	TRBJ2-2	NA	CASSQVRQPTGELFF	TGTGCCAGCAGCCAAGTACGGCAGCCCACCGGGGAGCTGTTTTTT
TRBV4-2	NA	TRBJ1-6	NA	CASSQDIRDDSPLHF	TGTGCCAGCAGCCAAGATATACGAGACGATTCACCCCTCCACTTT
TRBV4-1	once	TRBJ1-2	NA	CASSLLSGTYGYTF	TGCGCCAGCAGCCTACTCTCCGGGACCTATGGCTACACCTTC
TRBV6-1	once	TRBJ1-1	NA	CASSLGGVTEAFF	TGTGCCAGCAGTCTCGGCGGGGTGACTGAAGCTTTCTTT
TRBV4-1	NA	TRBJ2-5	TRBD2	CASSQVGLAGGQETQYF	TGCGCCAGCAGCCAAGTCGGACTAGCGGGGGGACAAGAGACCCAGTACTTC
TRBV11-3	NA	TRBJ2-7	TRBD2	CASSLSSGNTYEQYF	TGTGCCAGCAGCTTATCTAGCGGGAATACCTACGAGCAGTACTTC
TRBV5-1	NA	TRBJ2-7	TRBD1	CASSLGFGDRAYEQYF	TGCGCCAGCAGCTTGGGTTTTGGGGACAGGGCTTACGAGCAGTACTTC
TRBV11-2	NA	TRBJ1-5	NA	CASSFSGVSNQPQHF	TGTGCCAGCAGCTTTTCAGGGGTGAGCAATCAGCCCCAGCATTTT
TRBV2	few	TRBJ2-5	TRBD2	CASSEGTSGGTQYF	TGTGCCAGCAGTGAAGGGACTAGCGGAGGGACCCAGTACTTC
TRBV6-5	NA	TRBJ2-4	TRBD1	CASSRQGTNIQYF	TGTGCCAGCAGCAGACAGGGTACCAACATTCAGTACTTC
TRBV10-3	NA	TRBJ1-3	NA	CAISVSGGGGNTIYF	TGTGCCATCAGTGTATCGGGGGGCGGTGGAAACACCATATATTTT
TRBV4-1	once	TRBJ1-5	NA	CASSQEQPEWSPLVWPQHF	TGCGCCAGCAGCCAAGAACAACCCGAGTGGTCCCCCCTAGTTTGGCCCCAGCATTTT
TRBV7-9	NA	TRBJ2-7	TRBD1	CASSLGQDYEQYF	TGTGCCAGCAGCCTGGGACAGGACTACGAGCAGTACTTC
TRBV10-3	NA	TRBJ1-2	NA	CAIRRDMINYGYTF	TGTGCCATCAGAAGGGACATGATTAACTATGGCTACACCTTC
TRBV6-5	NA	TRBJ1-2	TRBD1	CASSASQGARGYTF	TGTGCCAGCAGTGCCTCACAGGGGGCCCGGGGCTACACCTTC
TRBV4-1	NA	TRBJ1-1	TRBD1	CASSQAIVGTVNTEAFF	TGCGCCAGCAGCCAAGCCATAGTAGGGACAGTGAACACTGAAGCTTTCTTT
TRBV5-1	few	TRBJ2-1	NA	CASSGGPSPSYNEQFF	TGCGCCAGCAGTGGAGGGCCAAGCCCCTCCTACAATGAGCAGTTCTTC
TRBV7-9	NA	TRBJ2-1	NA	CASSLRGGLYNEQFF	TGTGCCAGCAGCTTAAGGGGGGGCCTGTACAATGAGCAGTTCTTC
TRBV18	NA	TRBJ2-1	NA	CASSPSLQTQGEQFF	TGTGCCAGCTCACCGTCGCTCCAAACTCAGGGGGAGCAGTTCTTC
TRBV6-5	NA	TRBJ1-5	NA	CASRLRGGQPQHF	TGTGCCAGCAGACTCAGGGGCGGGCAGCCCCAGCATTTT
TRBV2	NA	TRBJ2-1	TRBD2	CASSGTSGTSYNEQFF	TGTGCCAGCAGCGGAACTAGCGGTACCTCCTACAATGAGCAGTTCTTC
TRBV5-1	NA	TRBJ1-1	NA	CASSGGGGGNTEAFF	TGCGCCAGCAGCGGAGGCGGTGGGGGGAACACTGAAGCTTTCTTT
TRBV9	once	TRBJ2-3	NA	CASSVEGTSSTDTQYF	TGTGCCAGCAGCGTAGAGGGGACTTCCAGCACAGATACGCAGTATTTT
TRBV5-1	few	TRBJ2-5	TRBD1	CASSLMGQGRRETQYF	TGCGCCAGCAGCTTGATGGGACAGGGGCGCAGGGAGACCCAGTACTTC
TRBV6-1	NA	TRBJ1-2	NA	CASSVKPRDYTF	TGTGCCAGCAGTGTTAAGCCTCGTGACTACACCTTC
TRBV18	few	TRBJ2-3	NA	CASSPDGPSTDTQYF	TGTGCCAGCTCACCTGACGGTCCTAGCACAGATACGCAGTATTTT
TRBV7-8	NA	TRBJ1-2	NA	CASSPFDDPSGYTF	TGTGCCAGCAGCCCCTTTGATGACCCGTCGGGCTACACCTTC
TRBV10-1	few	TRBJ1-2	NA	CASSERQERGYTF	TGCGCCAGCAGTGAACGTCAGGAGCGGGGCTACACCTTC
TRBV5-1	NA	TRBJ2-3	NA	CASSLKSGPFTDTQYF	TGCGCCAGCAGCTTAAAATCAGGACCCTTCACAGATACGCAGTATTTT
TRBV29-1	NA	TRBJ2-1	TRBD2	CSVVRLAGSYNEQFF	TGCAGCGTTGTCCGACTAGCTGGTTCCTACAATGAGCAGTTCTTC
TRBV6-6	NA	TRBJ2-7	TRBD2	CASRHGGTSGSLEQYF	TGTGCCAGCAGGCACGGCGGGACTAGCGGGAGCCTTGAGCAGTACTTC
TRBV6-1	few	TRBJ2-1	NA	CASSVWDNEQFF	TGTGCCAGCAGTGTTTGGGACAATGAGCAGTTCTTC